This TCR beta chain was identified during a study of T cells in Graves' hyperthyroidism and ophthalmopathy. The CDR3 totals 15 residues. Germline CDR1 is LNHDA and CDR2 is SQIVND (reference sequence). Trimming left V 4 bases short and J 7 bases short, with 17 bases between. This clonotype turned up a few times. Amplification targeted TCR beta CDR3 regions from RNA transcripts. Carried out on the TCR CDR3, a first-round RT-PCR used the HTBI primer set. Each CDR3 protein gets one entry after TCRdb re-called the multiplex PCR reads with MiXCR. Here the sample spans roughly 800,000 distinct CDR3 sequences, 38% being singletons.

The sequence came from a man aged 18-30 years with Graves' hyperthyroidism. This chain uses TRBV19 with TRBJ1-5; D not certain. Source material: blood. DNA for the CDR3: TGTGCCAGTAGTAACCTAGGCGGGGTCGAACAGCCCCAGCATTTT. Translating it yields CASSNLGGVEQPQHF. Variable domain in full (rest from reference TRBV19 and TRBJ1-5): DGGITQSPKYLFRKEGQNVTLSCEQNLNHDAMYWYRQDPGQGLRLIYYSQIVNDFQKGDIAEGYSVSREKKESFPLTVTSAQKNPTAFYLCASSNLGGVEQPQHFGDGTRLSIL.